These 10 T cell receptor beta chains originate from one sample sequenced in a study of shared clonotypes between healthy human individuals. Data came from immunoSEQ multiplex PCR; TCRdb stores just in-frame clones and leaves some out. Among hundreds of thousands of clones listed, 90% to 96% were seen once. Sequencing was done on a sample of naive CD4+ T cells sorted from blood. Described subset: CD45RA+ positively selected. These receptors came from a woman in her 30s in good health.

In the case of this clone: One junction end does not reproduce the germline sequence, and a read error may be involved. V usage is TRBV7-9 and J usage is TRBJ2-5, with D hard to call. This CDR3 has 13 amino acids. Germline CDR1 SEHNR, CDR2 FQNEAQ (reference sequence). The CDR3 sequence is CASSQGSRETQYF. In nucleotides, the CDR3 is TGCGCCAGCAGCCAAGGGTCGCGGGAGACCCAGTACTTC.

V is TRBV9 and J is TRBJ2-5; D perhaps matches TRBD2 (6 bases). The DNA end favors TRBJ2-7, so the J call may be wrong. Germline V gene sequence: CDR1 SGDLS, CDR2 YYNGEE. The CDR3 length is 12 residues. CDR3 DNA sequence: TGTGCCAGCGGAGGGTTATTCTACGAGCAGTACTTC. Translating it yields CASGGLFYEQYF.

The V and J genes are TRBV30 and TRBJ1-5; 7 bases map to TRBD1. V gave up 3 bases and J gave up 0 bases; unmatched junction bases: 8. This CDR3 region has 16 residues. In germline, CDR1 is GTSNPN, CDR2 SVGIG (reference sequence). CDR3 region: CAWRPGQTHSNQPQHF. CDR3 bases: TGTGCCTGGAGGCCGGGACAGACCCATAGCAATCAGCCCCAGCATTTT.

The chain carries TRBV11-2 and TRBJ2-1, with D hard to call. The CDR3 loop spans 18 amino acids. The germline V gene encodes CDR1 SGHAT and CDR2 FQNNGV. The V gene lost 1 base and the J gene lost 12 bases, with 28 bases spanning the gap. CDR3 bases: TGTGCCAGCAGCTTAGTCGGAGTAGGCAGACCGCTTATGGGTGCGCAGTTCTTC. This sequence encodes CASSLVGVGRPLMGAQFF.

V gene TRBV29-1 combines with J gene TRBJ2-7, with 8 bases that match TRBD1. The CDR3 totals 14 residues. V lost 6 bases and J lost 0; bases outside the gene matches: 7. Germline V gene lookup returns CDR1 SQVTM and CDR2 ANQGSEA. The CDR3 DNA reads as TGCAGCGTCATTAACAGGGGGTCCTCCTACGAGCAGTACTTC. Its translation is CSVINRGSSYEQYF.

V usage is TRBV7-2 and J usage is TRBJ2-1; D perhaps matches TRBD1 (6 bases). The germline V gene encodes CDR1 SGHTA and CDR2 FQGNSA. Trimming took off 5 bases at V and 5 bases at J, with 13 bases between the two ends. The CDR3 covers 14 residues. CDR3 protein: CASSHSQGNNEQFF. The CDR3 DNA follows: TGTGCCAGCAGCCATTCTCAGGGGAACAATGAGCAGTTCTTC.

The gene calls are TRBV6-5 and TRBJ1-1, with D maybe TRBD1 (5 bases). Germline-derived CDR1 and CDR2 are MNHEY and SVGAGI. Deletions cut 6 bases from V and 2 bases from J, with 13 bases between. There are 14 residues in the CDR3. CDR3 nucleotide sequence: TGTGCCAGCAGAAGTGGGGGAACTAACACTGAAGCTTTCTTT. Amino acids: CASRSGGTNTEAFF.

The CDR3 DNA follows: TGTGCCAGCAGCTTGGTCTTCGGGGGCCAGGAGACCCAGTACTTC. Protein product: CASSLVFGGQETQYF. This chain connects TRBV5-4 to TRBJ2-5; D tentatively fits TRBD1 or TRBD2 (6 bases each). This CDR3 is built from 15 residues. Germline CDR1 is SGHNT and CDR2 is YYREEE (reference sequence). V was clipped by 0 bases and J by 5 bases, with 14 bases between them.

This clone was detected once. V and J are TRBV5-4 and TRBJ2-1, with TRBD1 matching 7 bases. Losses at the gene ends were 4 bases for V and 4 bases for J; bases not matched to a gene: 11. Germline V gives CDR1 SGHNT, CDR2 YYREEE (reference sequence). CDR3 length equals 16 residues. CDR3 DNA: TGTGCCAGCAGCAGAGCCGGGACAGCGAGTTACAATGAGCAGTTCTTC. Protein product: CASSRAGTASYNEQFF. The full variable domain, completed using reference TRBV5-4 and TRBJ2-1, is ETGVTQSPTHLIKTRGQQVTLRCSSQSGHNTVSWYQQALGQGPQFIFQYYREEENGRGNFPPRFSGLQFPNYSSELNVNALELDDSALYLCASSRAGTASYNEQFFGPGTRLTVL.

The J gene is TRBJ2-1, the V gene TRBV19; D is possibly TRBD1 or TRBD2 (6 bases each). The germline V and J ends were trimmed by 7 bases and 7 bases, with 17 bases remaining between them. Germline values: CDR1 LNHDA, CDR2 SQIVND (reference sequence). The CDR3 contains 14 residues. CDR3: CASKVGGGRNEQFF. The CDR3 DNA is TGTGCCAGTAAGGTAGGAGGGGGAAGGAATGAGCAGTTCTTC. Full variable domain (outside the CDR3, taken from reference TRBV19 and TRBJ2-1): DGGITQSPKYLFRKEGQNVTLSCEQNLNHDAMYWYRQDPGQGLRLIYYSQIVNDFQKGDIAEGYSVSREKKESFPLTVTSAQKNPTAFYLCASKVGGGRNEQFFGPGTRLTVL.